This section outlines one T cell receptor (beta chain) sequence together with its context. The age range of participants was 18 to 89 years, with residence in approximately 25 US areas. Categorization into cohorts depended on clinical history that participants reported. This sample is part of a study of blood T cell repertoires in COVID-19. CDR1 and CDR2 from the germline V gene are LGHDT and YNNKEL (reference sequence). V lost 5 bases, J lost 5 bases, and 20 bases lay in between. CDR3 size: 16 residues. The method was immunoSEQ multiplex PCR; TCRdb's version includes in-frame clones alone and lacks a portion of them. This sample has roughly 400,000 clones; roughly 88% occur once, and the top ten carry about 1.4%.

The rearrangement uses TRBV3-1 (or the pseudogene TRBV3-2) and TRBJ2-3, with a possible D match to TRBD2 (6 bases). The source material was PBMCs or T cells enriched from blood (not recorded which). The sequence was obtained from a young woman who had been exposed to COVID-19. CDR3 amino acids: CASSTRGAPGIDTQYF. The CDR3 region has the DNA TGTGCCAGCAGCACCCGCGGGGCCCCCGGGATAGATACGCAGTATTTT.